These 21 T cell receptor beta chains were sequenced from one sample in a study of blood T cell repertoires in COVID-19. Sequencing was performed with immunoSEQ multiplex PCR; in TCRdb, only in-frame clones are kept and a portion is missing. This sample has roughly 300,000 clones; 87% occur once, and the top ten carry 5.5% to 6%. Sample: PBMCs or T cells enriched from blood (not recorded which). The receptors derive from a woman aged 30 to 39 who had recovered from COVID-19.

This clone was recorded a few times. This rearrangement joins TRBV5-1 to TRBJ2-7, with a possible D match to TRBD2 (5 bases). The germline gives CDR1 SGHRS, CDR2 YFSETQ. With 0 bases removed from V and 3 bases from J, the gap between germline ends came to 10 bases. The CDR3 totals 14 residues. The CDR3 region is CASSLVRGGYEQYF. The CDR3 DNA is TGCGCCAGCAGCTTGGTCAGAGGAGGCTACGAGCAGTACTTC.

The table lists this clone with a count of one. The J gene is TRBJ2-1, the V gene TRBV14; D is unresolved. Germline CDR1 SGHDN, CDR2 FVKESK. The CDR3 consists of 15 residues. V gave up 0 bases and J gave up 4 bases, with 10 bases separating them. CDR3 nucleotide sequence: TGTGCCAGCAGCCAAGAGAGCCCCAAATACAATGAGCAGTTCTTC. This translates into CASSQESPKYNEQFF.

As for this clone: Relative to the germline gene, one junction end is altered; a read error may explain this. The genes are TRBV7-8 and TRBJ1-4; 7 bases agree with TRBD1. The CDR3 consists of 14 residues. The germline V gene encodes CDR1 SGHVS and CDR2 FQNEAQ. The CDR3 region has the DNA TGTGCCAGCAGCTCGATTGCCCGGGACAGCGGTAGGATTTTT. Translated: CASSSIARDSGRIF.

The V call is TRBV7-2, the J call TRBJ1-1; tentatively, D is TRBD1 (5 bases). The CDR3 runs 16 residues. Germline V gene data show CDR1 as SGHTA and CDR2 as FQGNSA. Trimming left V 1 base short and J 4 bases short, with 16 bases between. Here the CDR3 reads CASSLDFPRGGTEAFF. CDR3 bases: TGTGCCAGCAGCTTAGATTTTCCAAGGGGTGGCACTGAAGCTTTCTTT.

This chain uses TRBV27 with TRBJ2-3; no reliable D call. Trimming took 2 bases from V and 0 from J, leaving 9 bases between them. The CDR3 sequence is 15 residues long. CDR1 is MNHEY, CDR2 SMNVEV, per germline (reference sequence). Written as DNA, the CDR3 is TGTGCCAGCAGTTTACAGGCATCTAGCACAGATACGCAGTATTTT. It codes for CASSLQASSTDTQYF.

This chain links TRBV9 with TRBJ2-7, with a weak D call TRBD1 (6 bases). This CDR3 comprises 14 residues. Per germline, CDR1 SGDLS and CDR2 YYNGEE. Trimming left V 0 bases short and J 2 bases short, with 9 bases between. The CDR3 loop reads CASSVETGAYEQYF. DNA for the CDR3: TGTGCCAGCAGCGTAGAGACAGGCGCCTACGAGCAGTACTTC.

The chain joins TRBV30 to TRBJ2-5; D gene unclear. This CDR3 contains 11 residues. The germline V gene has CDR1 GTSNPN and CDR2 SVGIG (reference sequence). Trimming cost V 4 bases and J 2 bases, with 5 bases left between them. In DNA, the CDR3 is TGTGCCTGGACATCACAAGAGACCCAGTACTTC. Translation: CAWTSQETQYF.

This chain uses TRBV27 with TRBJ1-1; TRBD1 matches at 8 bases. The V and J ends lost 3 bases and 0 bases, in that order; junction bases with no gene match: 15. Germline V lookup: CDR1 MNHEY, CDR2 SMNVEV (reference sequence). This CDR3 contains 19 residues. CDR3 sequence (DNA): TGTGCCAGCAGTTTGCGAACCGGGACAGGAAATCAAGTGAACACTGAAGCTTTCTTT. This codes for CASSLRTGTGNQVNTEAFF.

The rearrangement links TRBV11-2 to TRBJ1-1; 8 bases line up with TRBD1. Germline lookup yields CDR1 SGHAT and CDR2 FQNNGV. The CDR3 spans 16 residues. V was clipped by 6 bases and J by 2 bases; unmatched bases: 11. The CDR3 protein is CASSYTGTGINTEAFF. CDR3 in DNA: TGTGCCAGCAGTTACACCGGGACAGGAATCAACACTGAAGCTTTCTTT.

V gene TRBV11-2 combines with J gene TRBJ2-7, with 9 bases aligning to TRBD1. The ends lost 3 bases at V and 0 bases at J; junction bases unmatched: 3. The CDR3 sequence is 15 residues long. The V gene's germline CDR1 is SGHAT and CDR2 FQNNGV. This CDR3 is CASSFGTGTSYEQYF. The CDR3 DNA sequence: TGTGCCAGCAGCTTCGGGACAGGGACCTCCTACGAGCAGTACTTC.

This chain connects TRBV4-1 to TRBJ1-2, with D possibly matching TRBD1 (5 bases). Looked up from germline, CDR1 is MGHRA and CDR2 is YSYEKL. V was pared by 2 bases and J by 11 bases, with 18 bases between. The CDR3 runs 14 residues. Written as DNA, the CDR3 is TGCGCCAGCAGCCAATTCCTGGGCAGGGAGGCGTACACCTTC. This sequence encodes CASSQFLGREAYTF.

The gene calls are TRBV4-1 and TRBJ1-1; a possible D gene is TRBD1 (6 bases). Germline loops: CDR1 MGHRA, CDR2 YSYEKL. Trimming left V 1 base short and J 2 bases short, with 11 bases between. The CDR3 runs to 15 residues. The CDR3 DNA is TGCGCCAGCAGCCAAGGTATGGGGGCAAACACTGAAGCTTTCTTT. Protein: CASSQGMGANTEAFF.

This clone was detected only once. This chain links TRBV15 with TRBJ2-1; a weak D match, TRBD2 (7 bases). Germline CDR1 reads LNHNV; CDR2 reads YYDKDF (reference sequence). The CDR3 loop spans 14 amino acids. V was clipped by 8 bases and J by 7 bases, with 18 bases between them. The CDR3 here is CATVMGGAGNEQFF. Written as DNA, the CDR3 is TGTGCCACCGTAATGGGGGGGGCTGGAAATGAGCAGTTCTTC. Combining the CDR3 with reference TRBV15 and TRBJ2-1 gives the whole variable domain DAMVIQNPRYQVTQFGKPVTLSCSQTLNHNVMYWYQQKSSQAPKLLFHYYDKDFNNEADTPDNFQSRRPNTSFCFLDIRSPGLGDTAMYLCATVMGGAGNEQFFGPGTRLTVL.

This chain connects TRBV30 to TRBJ1-2, with 8 bases that match TRBD1. Germline trimming cut 3 bases from V and 8 bases from J; bases unmatched to any gene: 5. CDR1 is GTSNPN and CDR2 is SVGIG in the germline V gene (reference sequence). The CDR3 covers 12 residues. The CDR3 nucleotides read TGTGCCTGGAGGGACAGGGTTCACGGCTACACCTTC. It encodes CAWRDRVHGYTF. The full variable domain, in which reference TRBV30 and TRBJ1-2 provide the parts outside the CDR3, is SQTIHQWPATLVQPVGSPLSLECTVEGTSNPNLYWYRQAAGRGLQLLFYSVGIGQISSEVPQNLSASRPQDRQFILSSKKLLLSDSGFYLCAWRDRVHGYTFGSGTRLTVV.

This clone was counted a single time. The gene calls are TRBV29-1 and TRBJ2-1; TRBD2 matches at 8 bases. The CDR3 runs to 13 residues. Germline CDR1 is SQVTM and CDR2 is ANQGSEA. The CDR3 coding sequence is TGCAGTGGCGGGGGGAGCTCCTACAATGAGCAGTTCTTC. Translation gives CSGGGSSYNEQFF.

V is TRBV11-2 and J is TRBJ1-3; TRBD1 might be the D (5 bases). Deletions cut 5 bases from V and 5 bases from J, with 13 bases between. Germline CDR1 is SGHAT and CDR2 is FQNNGV. The CDR3 length is 14 residues. The DNA for the CDR3 is TGTGCCAGCAGCACCCCCCGGGGGAGAAACACCATATATTTT. Translating gives CASSTPRGRNTIYF. Full variable domain (outside the CDR3, taken from reference TRBV11-2 and TRBJ1-3): EAGVAQSPRYKIIEKRQSVAFWCNPISGHATLYWYQQILGQGPKLLIQFQNNGVVDDSQLPKDRFSAERLKGVDSTLKIQPAKLEDSAVYLCASSTPRGRNTIYFGEGSWLTVV.

This clone was seen more than once but under ten times. The chain is built from TRBV10-3 and TRBJ2-1, with TRBD2 matching over 11 bases. Germline-derived CDR1 and CDR2 are ENHRY and SYGVKD. There are 17 residues in the CDR3. V trimming: 2 bases; J trimming: 5 bases; junction bases outside the gene matches: 8. The CDR3 DNA is TGTGCCATCAGTGAGACCCCGGGACTAGCGGTGAACAATGAGCAGTTCTTC. The encoded protein is CAISETPGLAVNNEQFF.

The rearrangement uses TRBV27 and TRBJ1-5; D is uncertain. The CDR3 runs 14 residues. V lost 2 bases, J lost 4 bases, and 9 bases lay in between. Germline V lookup: CDR1 MNHEY, CDR2 SMNVEV (reference sequence). CDR3 DNA: TGTGCCAGCAGTTTAGGGTCAGGTAATCAGCCCCAGCATTTT. Protein sequence: CASSLGSGNQPQHF.

The genes are TRBV7-2 and TRBJ2-5; 7 bases match TRBD2. The CDR3 loop spans 15 amino acids. Germline trimming cut 5 bases from V and 5 bases from J; bases unmatched to any gene: 11. Germline V gene lookup returns CDR1 SGHTA and CDR2 FQGNSA. CDR3 nucleotide sequence: TGTGCCAGCAGCGGGAGGGGCAGTCGTCCCGAGACCCAGTACTTC. Its protein is CASSGRGSRPETQYF.

The chain uses TRBV7-9 and TRBJ1-3, with a weak D call TRBD1 (5 bases). Germline CDR1 reads SEHNR; CDR2 reads FQNEAQ (reference sequence). Trimming shortened V by 2 bases and J by 8 bases, and 10 bases separated the two germline ends. This CDR3 has 13 amino acids. CDR3 residues: CASSLWGDDTIYF. Here the CDR3 DNA reads TGTGCCAGCAGCTTATGGGGGGACGACACCATATATTTT.

This chain connects TRBV2 to TRBJ1-4; 8 positions agree with TRBD1. The CDR3 covers 14 residues. V shed 3 bases and J 8 bases; nucleotides not matched to a gene: 5. Germline lookup yields CDR1 SNHLY and CDR2 FYNNEI. CDR3 sequence (DNA): TGTGCCAGCAGTGAGGACAGGGAAGGGGAAAAACTGTTTTTT. It is translated as CASSEDREGEKLFF.